This TCR beta chain was documented in a study of shared T cell receptors in the human thymus. Clones were read by immunoSEQ multiplex PCR, and TCRdb kept only the in-frame ones, dropping some. The sample carries under 700,000 clones, about 84% recorded once. The same specimen was also included in a second study, on human thymus T cells.

Sequencing input: thymocytes. This TCR derives from a boy under three years old with a congenital heart defect.

The CDR3 region is CASSMTGWDTEAFF. The CDR3 coding sequence is TGTGCCAGCAGTATGACAGGGTGGGACACTGAAGCTTTCTTT. The V call is TRBV27, the J call TRBJ1-1; 7 positions match TRBD1. CDR1 MNHEY and CDR2 SMNVEV come from the germline V gene (reference sequence). Unmatched junction bases numbered 6, after V lost 5 bases and J lost 3 bases. The CDR3 extends over 14 amino acids.